Presented here are 13 T cell receptor beta chains from one specimen sequenced in a study of blood T cells in healthy people across ages. A second PCR, run for roughly 7 to 11 cycles, used a sample-barcoded 5' primer plus a J-beta primer mix. Via MiXCR, TCRdb re-called the 5' RACE reads, giving one row per CDR3 protein. The sample lists some 700,000 distinct CDR3 sequences, about a fifth occurring once. The specimen was blood. The receptors come from a man between 70 and 80 years old in good health.

The chain joins TRBV3-1 to TRBJ2-7, with 10 bases aligning to TRBD2. The V and J ends lost 2 bases and 4 bases, in that order; junction bases with no gene match: 5. The germline gives CDR1 LGHDT, CDR2 YNNKEL (reference sequence). CDR3 length: 15 residues. This chain's CDR3 is CASSQSGGAQYEQYF. In DNA, the CDR3 is TGTGCCAGCAGCCAAAGCGGGGGGGCCCAGTACGAGCAGTACTTC.

Ten or more counts support this clonotype. The chain is built from TRBV7-2 and TRBJ2-3, with 10 nucleotides matching TRBD2. V lost 6 bases, J lost 8 bases, and 8 bases stayed unmatched. CDR3 size: 14 residues. Germline assignment: CDR1 SGHTA and CDR2 FQGNSA. CDR3 protein: CASSSGLAVPTQYF. CDR3 nucleotides: TGTGCCAGCAGTTCCGGACTAGCGGTCCCTACGCAGTATTTT.

In its sample, this clonotype was seen a few times. The chain recombines TRBV7-2 with TRBJ2-1; 10 nucleotides match TRBD2. The CDR3 has 15 amino acids. Germline-derived CDR1 and CDR2 are SGHTA and FQGNSA. The J segment lost 9 bases and the V segment lost 8 bases, leaving 13 bases of the junction unmatched. The CDR3 coding sequence is TGTGCCAGCTTCTTGGCTAGCGGGGGCCTTCTTGAGCAGTTCTTC. It codes for CASFLASGGLLEQFF.

CDR3 sequence reads: CASSQERRGDRETQYF. CDR3 nucleotide sequence: TGTGCCAGCAGCCAAGAGCGGCGGGGGGACCGAGAGACCCAGTACTTC. This chain joins TRBV3-1 and TRBJ2-5, with 8 positions matching TRBD2. The CDR3 loop spans 16 amino acids. The germline V gene has CDR1 LGHDT and CDR2 YNNKEL (reference sequence). J was trimmed by 4 bases and V by 0 bases; bases with no gene match: 7.

This rearrangement joins TRBV6-5 to TRBJ1-4; the D gene is possibly TRBD1 (5 bases). CDR3 length equals 14 residues. V was pared by 5 bases and J by 10 bases, with 17 bases between. Per germline, CDR1 MNHEY and CDR2 SVGAGI. CDR3 nucleotide sequence: TGTGCCAGCAGTCGGCCGGGGGTCGGCGGAAAACTGTTTTTT. Translating it yields CASSRPGVGGKLFF.

Comments on this clonotype: This may arise from a read error, as a much more abundant clone is one base away. The CDR3 DNA sequence: TGTGCCAACAGCTTAGTTGGGGGCCGTGAGGAGACCCAGTACTTC. It is translated as CANSLVGGREETQYF. The chain couples TRBV7-2 to TRBJ2-5; tentative D call: TRBD1 (6 bases). The length of the CDR3 is 15 residues. Germline CDR1 is SGHTA and CDR2 is FQGNSA.

Ten or more counts support this clonotype. The rearrangement joins TRBV14 to TRBJ2-5; D could derive from TRBD1 or TRBD2 (5 bases each). Germline CDR1 and CDR2: SGHDN and FVKESK. CDR3 length: 14 residues. The V end was cut by 0 bases, the J end by 8 bases, with 13 bases between. CDR3 nucleotide sequence: TGTGCCAGCAGCCAAGATCCCCGTGGGGGAACCCAGTACTTC. It is translated as CASSQDPRGGTQYF.

Only a few counts were recorded for this clonotype. The chain combines TRBV20-1 with TRBJ2-1, with 14 bases aligning to TRBD2. The CDR3 has 16 residues. Germline assignment: CDR1 DFQATT and CDR2 SNEGSKA (reference sequence). The ends lost 3 bases at V and 8 bases at J; junction bases unmatched: 9. The CDR3 sequence is CSASFGTSGRWDEQFF. The CDR3 bases are TGCAGTGCTAGTTTCGGGACTAGCGGGAGATGGGATGAGCAGTTCTTC.

The sample holds many counts of this clonotype. The V gene is TRBV20-1, the J gene TRBJ2-4, with TRBD1 matching over 8 bases. CDR1 is DFQATT, CDR2 SNEGSKA, per germline (reference sequence). V shed 5 bases and J 2 bases; nucleotides not matched to a gene: 8. The CDR3 is made up of 15 amino acids. CDR3 residues: CSAEDREDPKNIQYF. CDR3 in DNA: TGCAGTGCTGAGGACAGGGAGGACCCCAAAAACATTCAGTACTTC.

The chain uses TRBV5-1 and TRBJ2-7; 8 nucleotides agree with TRBD1. This CDR3 is 16 amino acids long. The germline V gene encodes CDR1 SGHRS and CDR2 YFSETQ. V gave up 4 bases and J gave up 0 bases; unmatched junction bases: 9. In DNA form, the CDR3 reads TGCGCCAGCAGCGCCCGACAGGGGCCCAACTCCTACGAGCAGTACTTC. Protein product: CASSARQGPNSYEQYF.

This clonotype has just a few counts. This sequence joins TRBV28 and TRBJ2-1, with 7 positions matching TRBD1. The end of the DNA fits TRBJ2-5 better, so the J call may be wrong. The CDR3 spans 15 residues. Germline lookup yields CDR1 MDHEN and CDR2 SYDVKM. CDR3 in amino acids: CASSLGTALTRAQYF. The CDR3 DNA is TGTGCCAGCAGTTTAGGGACAGCTCTTACAAGGGCCCAGTACTTC.

The chain employs TRBV27 and TRBJ2-1; 7 bases match TRBD1. Germline V lookup: CDR1 MNHEY, CDR2 SMNVEV (reference sequence). The J segment lost 6 bases and the V segment lost 6 bases, leaving 8 bases of the junction unmatched. The CDR3 consists of 14 residues. CDR3 in DNA: TGTGCCAGCAGGCCCGGGACAGTGGTCAATGAGCAGTTCTTC. This gives the protein CASRPGTVVNEQFF.

The rearrangement joins TRBV5-1 to TRBJ1-1; D not certain. The ends were cut back, 0 bases at V and 0 bases at J, with 9 bases in the middle. The CDR3 loop spans 15 amino acids. Germline V gene data show CDR1 as SGHRS and CDR2 as YFSETQ. CDR3 sequence (DNA): TGCGCCAGCAGCTTGGAAGCGAGAATGAACACTGAAGCTTTCTTT. Translating it yields CASSLEARMNTEAFF. Full variable domain (outside the CDR3, taken from reference TRBV5-1 and TRBJ1-1): KAGVTQTPRYLIKTRGQQVTLSCSPISGHRSVSWYQQTPGQGLQFLFEYFSETQRNKGNFPGRFSGRQFSNSRSEMNVSTLELGDSALYLCASSLEARMNTEAFFGQGTRLTVV.